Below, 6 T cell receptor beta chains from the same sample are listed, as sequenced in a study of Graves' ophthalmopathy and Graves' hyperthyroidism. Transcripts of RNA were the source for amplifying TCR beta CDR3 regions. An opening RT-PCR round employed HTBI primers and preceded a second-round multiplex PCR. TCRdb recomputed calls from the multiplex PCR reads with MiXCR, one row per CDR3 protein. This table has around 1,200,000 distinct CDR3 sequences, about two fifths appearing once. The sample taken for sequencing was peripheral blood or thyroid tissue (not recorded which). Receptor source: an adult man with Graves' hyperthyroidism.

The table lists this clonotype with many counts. The CDR3 loop reads CATSRETGPAGNEKLFF. The CDR3 region has the DNA TGTGCCACCAGCAGAGAGACAGGCCCGGCTGGTAATGAAAAACTGTTTTTT. J is TRBJ1-4 and V is TRBV15; perhaps TRBD1 as D (6 bases). CDR1 is LNHNV and CDR2 is YYDKDF in the germline V gene (reference sequence). The CDR3 loop spans 17 amino acids. Trimming shortened V by 0 bases and J by 4 bases, and 15 bases separated the two germline ends.

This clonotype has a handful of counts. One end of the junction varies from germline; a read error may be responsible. The CDR3: CASSGLGTGGFGYTF. CDR3 DNA: TGTGCCAGCAGTGGACTGGGGACAGGGGGCTTTGGCTACACCTTC. The chain couples TRBV10-3 to TRBJ1-2; 12 bases fit TRBD1. Looked up from germline, CDR1 is ENHRY and CDR2 is SYGVKD. The CDR3 contains 15 residues.

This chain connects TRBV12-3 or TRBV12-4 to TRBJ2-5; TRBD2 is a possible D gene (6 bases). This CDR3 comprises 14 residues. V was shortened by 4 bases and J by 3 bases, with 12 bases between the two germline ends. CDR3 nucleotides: TGTGCCAGCAGTTCTCCCCGCGGGGAAGAGACCCAGTACTTC. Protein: CASSSPRGEETQYF.

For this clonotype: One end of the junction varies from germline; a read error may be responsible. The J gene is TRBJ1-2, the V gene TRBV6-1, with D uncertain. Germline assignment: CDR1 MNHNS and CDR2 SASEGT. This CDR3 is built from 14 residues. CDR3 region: CTSSPSVGNYGYTF. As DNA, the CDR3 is TGTACCAGCAGCCCCTCCGTCGGCAACTATGGCTACACCTTC.

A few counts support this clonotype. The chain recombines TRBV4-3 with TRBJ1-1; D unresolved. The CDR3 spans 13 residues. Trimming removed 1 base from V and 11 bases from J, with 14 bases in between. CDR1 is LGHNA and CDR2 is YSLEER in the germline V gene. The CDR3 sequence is CASSQASEFVAFF. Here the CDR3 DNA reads TGCGCCAGCAGCCAAGCTTCGGAATTTGTGGCTTTCTTT.

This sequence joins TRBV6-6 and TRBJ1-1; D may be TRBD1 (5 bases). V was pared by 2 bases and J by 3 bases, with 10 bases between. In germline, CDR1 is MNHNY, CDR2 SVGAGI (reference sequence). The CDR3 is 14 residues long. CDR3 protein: CASSYRKTDTEAFF. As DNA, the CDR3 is TGTGCCAGCAGTTACCGAAAGACAGACACTGAAGCTTTCTTT.